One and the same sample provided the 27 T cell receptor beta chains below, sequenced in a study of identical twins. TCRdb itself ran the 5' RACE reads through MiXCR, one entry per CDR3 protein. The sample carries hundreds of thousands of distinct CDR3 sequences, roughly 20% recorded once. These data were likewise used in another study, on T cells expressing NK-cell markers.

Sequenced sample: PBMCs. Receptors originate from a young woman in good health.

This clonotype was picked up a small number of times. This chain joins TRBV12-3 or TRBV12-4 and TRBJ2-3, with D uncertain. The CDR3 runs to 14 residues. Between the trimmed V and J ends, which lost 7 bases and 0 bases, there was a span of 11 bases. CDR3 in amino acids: CASNWIPSTDTQYF. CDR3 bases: TGTGCCAGCAATTGGATACCCAGCACAGATACGCAGTATTTT.

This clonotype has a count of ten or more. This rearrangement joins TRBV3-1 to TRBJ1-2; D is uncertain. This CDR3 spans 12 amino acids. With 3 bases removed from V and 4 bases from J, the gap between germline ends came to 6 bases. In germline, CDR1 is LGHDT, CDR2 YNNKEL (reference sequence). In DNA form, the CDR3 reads TGTGCCAGCAGCCAGGGGATCTATGGCTACACCTTC. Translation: CASSQGIYGYTF.

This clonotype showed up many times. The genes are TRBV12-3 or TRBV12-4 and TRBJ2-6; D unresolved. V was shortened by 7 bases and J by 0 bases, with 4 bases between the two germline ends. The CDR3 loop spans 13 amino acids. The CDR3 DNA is TGTGCCAGCACCCCCTCTGGGGCCAACGTCCTGACTTTC. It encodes CASTPSGANVLTF.

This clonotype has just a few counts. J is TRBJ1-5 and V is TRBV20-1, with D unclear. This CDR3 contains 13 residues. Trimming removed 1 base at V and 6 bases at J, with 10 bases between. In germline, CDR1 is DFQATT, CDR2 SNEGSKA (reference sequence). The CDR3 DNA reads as TGCAGTGCTAGAGGCCCACCCATTCAGCCCCAGCATTTT. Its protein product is CSARGPPIQPQHF.

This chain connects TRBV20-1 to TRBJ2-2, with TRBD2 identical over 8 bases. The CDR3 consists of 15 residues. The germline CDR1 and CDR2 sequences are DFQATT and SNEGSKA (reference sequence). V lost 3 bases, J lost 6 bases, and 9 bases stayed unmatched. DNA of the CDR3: TGCAGTGCTAGGAAGATAGCGGGATCGGCCGGGGAGCTGTTTTTT. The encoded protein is CSARKIAGSAGELFF.

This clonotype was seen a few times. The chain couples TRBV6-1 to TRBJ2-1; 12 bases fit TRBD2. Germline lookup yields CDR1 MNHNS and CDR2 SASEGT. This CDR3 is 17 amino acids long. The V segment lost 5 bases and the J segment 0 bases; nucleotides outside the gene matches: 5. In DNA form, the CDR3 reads TGTGCCAGCAGTAAGACTAGCGGGGGACGCTCCTACAATGAGCAGTTCTTC. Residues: CASSKTSGGRSYNEQFF.

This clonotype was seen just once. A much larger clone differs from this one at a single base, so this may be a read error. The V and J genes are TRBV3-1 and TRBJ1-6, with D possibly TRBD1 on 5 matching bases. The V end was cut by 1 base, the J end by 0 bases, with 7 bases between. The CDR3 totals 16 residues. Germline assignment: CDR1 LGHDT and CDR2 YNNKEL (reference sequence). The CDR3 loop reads CASSQGQSSYNSPLHF. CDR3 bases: TGTGCCAGCAGCCAAGGACAGAGCTCCTATAATTCACCCCTCCACTTT.

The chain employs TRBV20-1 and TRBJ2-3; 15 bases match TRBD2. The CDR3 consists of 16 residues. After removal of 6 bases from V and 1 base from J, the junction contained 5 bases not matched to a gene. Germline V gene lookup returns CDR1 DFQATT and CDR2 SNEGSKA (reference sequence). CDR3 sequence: CSAWGLAGGGTDTQYF. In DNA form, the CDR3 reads TGCAGTGCCTGGGGACTAGCGGGGGGCGGCACAGATACGCAGTATTTT.

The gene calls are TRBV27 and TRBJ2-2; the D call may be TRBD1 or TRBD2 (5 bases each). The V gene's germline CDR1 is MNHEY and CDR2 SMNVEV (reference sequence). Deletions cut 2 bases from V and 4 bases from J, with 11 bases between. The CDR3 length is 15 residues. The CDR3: CASSLPGRGTGELFF. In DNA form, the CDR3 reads TGTGCCAGCAGTTTACCGGGGCGAGGCACCGGGGAGCTGTTTTTT.

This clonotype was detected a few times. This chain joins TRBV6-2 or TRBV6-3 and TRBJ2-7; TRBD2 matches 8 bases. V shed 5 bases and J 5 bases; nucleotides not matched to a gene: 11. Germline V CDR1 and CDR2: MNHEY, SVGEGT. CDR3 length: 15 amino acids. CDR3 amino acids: CASSNPSGRLDEQYF. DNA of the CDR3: TGTGCCAGCAGTAACCCCAGCGGGAGACTCGACGAGCAGTACTTC.

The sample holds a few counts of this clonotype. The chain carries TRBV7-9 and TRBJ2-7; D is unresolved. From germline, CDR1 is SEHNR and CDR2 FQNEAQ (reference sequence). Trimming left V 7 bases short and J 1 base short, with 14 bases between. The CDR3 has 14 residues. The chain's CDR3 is CASTRGPLSYEQYF. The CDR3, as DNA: TGTGCCAGCACCCGCGGCCCTTTGTCCTACGAGCAGTACTTC.

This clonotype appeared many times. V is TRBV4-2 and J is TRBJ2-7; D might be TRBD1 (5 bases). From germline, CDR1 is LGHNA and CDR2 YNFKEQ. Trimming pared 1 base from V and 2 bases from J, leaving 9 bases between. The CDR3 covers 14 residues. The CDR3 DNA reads TGTGCCAGCAGCCAAGGTGGGGCAACCTACGAGCAGTACTTC. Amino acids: CASSQGGATYEQYF.

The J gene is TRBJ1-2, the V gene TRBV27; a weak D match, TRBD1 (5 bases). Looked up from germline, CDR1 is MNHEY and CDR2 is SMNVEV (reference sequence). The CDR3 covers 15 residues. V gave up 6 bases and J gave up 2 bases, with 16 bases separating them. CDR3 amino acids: CASRRGGEGNYGYTF. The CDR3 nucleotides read TGTGCCAGCAGACGCGGGGGGGAGGGGAACTATGGCTACACCTTC.

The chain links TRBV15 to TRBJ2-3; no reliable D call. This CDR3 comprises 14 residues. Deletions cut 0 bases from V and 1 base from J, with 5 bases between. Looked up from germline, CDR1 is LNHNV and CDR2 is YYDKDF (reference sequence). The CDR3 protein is CATSRDKGTDTQYF. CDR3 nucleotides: TGTGCCACCAGCAGAGATAAGGGCACAGATACGCAGTATTTT.

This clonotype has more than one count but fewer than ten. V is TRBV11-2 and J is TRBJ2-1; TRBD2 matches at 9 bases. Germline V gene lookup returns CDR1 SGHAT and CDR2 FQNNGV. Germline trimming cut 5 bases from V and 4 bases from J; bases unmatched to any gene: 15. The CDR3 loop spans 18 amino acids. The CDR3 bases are TGTGCCAGCAGCCCCTCTTTTAGCGGACTAGCGAGGTACAATGAGCAGTTCTTC. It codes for CASSPSFSGLARYNEQFF.

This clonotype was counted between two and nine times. The CDR3 region is CASSQGGRDTDTQYF. The DNA for the CDR3 is TGTGCCAGCAGCCAGGGGGGGCGCGACACAGATACGCAGTATTTT. This rearrangement joins TRBV12-3 or TRBV12-4 to TRBJ2-3; D might be TRBD1 or TRBD2, each matching 7 bases. The length of the CDR3 is 15 residues. Trimming took off 6 bases at V and 2 bases at J, with 15 bases between the two ends.

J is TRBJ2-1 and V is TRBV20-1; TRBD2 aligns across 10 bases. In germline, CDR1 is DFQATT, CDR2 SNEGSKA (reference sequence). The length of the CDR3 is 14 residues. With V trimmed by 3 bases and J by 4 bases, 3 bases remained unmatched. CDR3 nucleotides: TGCAGTGCTAGGCGACTAGCGGGTTACAATGAGCAGTTCTTC. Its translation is CSARRLAGYNEQFF.

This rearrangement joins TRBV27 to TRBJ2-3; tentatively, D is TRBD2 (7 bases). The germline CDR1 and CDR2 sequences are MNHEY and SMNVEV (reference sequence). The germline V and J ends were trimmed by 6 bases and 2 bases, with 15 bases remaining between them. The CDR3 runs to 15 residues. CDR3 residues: CASRQGTTHTDTQYF. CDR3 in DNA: TGTGCCAGCAGGCAGGGGACTACCCACACAGATACGCAGTATTTT.

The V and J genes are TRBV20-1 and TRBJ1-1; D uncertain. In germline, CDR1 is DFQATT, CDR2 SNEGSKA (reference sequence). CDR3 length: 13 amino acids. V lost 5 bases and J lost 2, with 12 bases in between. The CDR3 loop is CSAFISSNTEAFF. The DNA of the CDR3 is TGCAGTGCTTTTATTAGTTCCAACACTGAAGCTTTCTTT.

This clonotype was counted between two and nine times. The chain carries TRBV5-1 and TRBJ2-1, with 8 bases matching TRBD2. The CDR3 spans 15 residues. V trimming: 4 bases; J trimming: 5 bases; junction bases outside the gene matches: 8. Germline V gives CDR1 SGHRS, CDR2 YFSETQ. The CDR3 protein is CASSPIAGRNNEQFF. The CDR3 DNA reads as TGCGCCAGCAGCCCTATAGCGGGGAGGAACAATGAGCAGTTCTTC.

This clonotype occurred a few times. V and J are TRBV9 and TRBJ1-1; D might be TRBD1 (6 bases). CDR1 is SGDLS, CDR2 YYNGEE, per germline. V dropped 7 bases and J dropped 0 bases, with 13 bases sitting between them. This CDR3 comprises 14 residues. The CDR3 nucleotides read TGTGCCAGCGGACGACAGGTTTTGAACACTGAAGCTTTCTTT. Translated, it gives CASGRQVLNTEAFF. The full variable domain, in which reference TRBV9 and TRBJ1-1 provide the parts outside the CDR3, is DSGVTQTPKHLITATGQRVTLRCSPRSGDLSVYWYQQSLDQGLQFLIQYYNGEERAKGNILERFSAQQFPDLHSELNLSSLELGDSALYFCASGRQVLNTEAFFGQGTRLTVV.

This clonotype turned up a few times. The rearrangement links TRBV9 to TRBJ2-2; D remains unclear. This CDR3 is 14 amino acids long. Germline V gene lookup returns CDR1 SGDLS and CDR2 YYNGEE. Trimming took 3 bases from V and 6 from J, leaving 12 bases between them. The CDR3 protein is CASSEAPAPGELFF. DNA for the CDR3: TGTGCCAGCAGCGAGGCCCCTGCACCCGGGGAGCTGTTTTTT.

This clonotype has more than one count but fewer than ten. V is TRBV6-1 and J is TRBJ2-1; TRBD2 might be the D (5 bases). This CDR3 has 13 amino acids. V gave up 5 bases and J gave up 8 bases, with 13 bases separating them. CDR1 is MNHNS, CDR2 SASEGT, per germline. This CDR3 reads CASSPFTGDEQFF. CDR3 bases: TGTGCCAGCAGTCCGTTTACCGGGGATGAGCAGTTCTTC.

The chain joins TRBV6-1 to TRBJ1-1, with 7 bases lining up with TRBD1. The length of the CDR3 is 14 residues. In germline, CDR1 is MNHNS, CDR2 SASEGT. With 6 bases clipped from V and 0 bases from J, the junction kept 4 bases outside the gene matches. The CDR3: CASRRDSVNTEAFF. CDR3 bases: TGTGCCAGCAGAAGGGACAGCGTGAACACTGAAGCTTTCTTT.

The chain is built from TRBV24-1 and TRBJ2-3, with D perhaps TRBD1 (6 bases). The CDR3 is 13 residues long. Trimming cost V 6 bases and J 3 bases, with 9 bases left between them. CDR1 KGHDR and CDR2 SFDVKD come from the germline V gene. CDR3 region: CATSPQGTDTQYF. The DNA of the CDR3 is TGTGCCACCAGTCCACAGGGAACAGATACGCAGTATTTT.

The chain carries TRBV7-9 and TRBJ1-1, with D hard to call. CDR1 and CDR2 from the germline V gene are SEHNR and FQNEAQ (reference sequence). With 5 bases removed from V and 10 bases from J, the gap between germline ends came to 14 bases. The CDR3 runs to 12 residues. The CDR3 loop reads CASSPQGGVAFF. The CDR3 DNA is TGTGCCAGCAGCCCCCAAGGTGGTGTAGCTTTCTTT.

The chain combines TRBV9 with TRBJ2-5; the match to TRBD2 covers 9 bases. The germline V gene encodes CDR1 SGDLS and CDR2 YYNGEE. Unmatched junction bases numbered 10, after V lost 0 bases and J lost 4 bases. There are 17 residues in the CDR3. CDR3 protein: CASSVGRGAGGSETQYF. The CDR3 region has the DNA TGTGCCAGCAGCGTAGGAAGGGGAGCGGGAGGTTCAGAGACCCAGTACTTC.